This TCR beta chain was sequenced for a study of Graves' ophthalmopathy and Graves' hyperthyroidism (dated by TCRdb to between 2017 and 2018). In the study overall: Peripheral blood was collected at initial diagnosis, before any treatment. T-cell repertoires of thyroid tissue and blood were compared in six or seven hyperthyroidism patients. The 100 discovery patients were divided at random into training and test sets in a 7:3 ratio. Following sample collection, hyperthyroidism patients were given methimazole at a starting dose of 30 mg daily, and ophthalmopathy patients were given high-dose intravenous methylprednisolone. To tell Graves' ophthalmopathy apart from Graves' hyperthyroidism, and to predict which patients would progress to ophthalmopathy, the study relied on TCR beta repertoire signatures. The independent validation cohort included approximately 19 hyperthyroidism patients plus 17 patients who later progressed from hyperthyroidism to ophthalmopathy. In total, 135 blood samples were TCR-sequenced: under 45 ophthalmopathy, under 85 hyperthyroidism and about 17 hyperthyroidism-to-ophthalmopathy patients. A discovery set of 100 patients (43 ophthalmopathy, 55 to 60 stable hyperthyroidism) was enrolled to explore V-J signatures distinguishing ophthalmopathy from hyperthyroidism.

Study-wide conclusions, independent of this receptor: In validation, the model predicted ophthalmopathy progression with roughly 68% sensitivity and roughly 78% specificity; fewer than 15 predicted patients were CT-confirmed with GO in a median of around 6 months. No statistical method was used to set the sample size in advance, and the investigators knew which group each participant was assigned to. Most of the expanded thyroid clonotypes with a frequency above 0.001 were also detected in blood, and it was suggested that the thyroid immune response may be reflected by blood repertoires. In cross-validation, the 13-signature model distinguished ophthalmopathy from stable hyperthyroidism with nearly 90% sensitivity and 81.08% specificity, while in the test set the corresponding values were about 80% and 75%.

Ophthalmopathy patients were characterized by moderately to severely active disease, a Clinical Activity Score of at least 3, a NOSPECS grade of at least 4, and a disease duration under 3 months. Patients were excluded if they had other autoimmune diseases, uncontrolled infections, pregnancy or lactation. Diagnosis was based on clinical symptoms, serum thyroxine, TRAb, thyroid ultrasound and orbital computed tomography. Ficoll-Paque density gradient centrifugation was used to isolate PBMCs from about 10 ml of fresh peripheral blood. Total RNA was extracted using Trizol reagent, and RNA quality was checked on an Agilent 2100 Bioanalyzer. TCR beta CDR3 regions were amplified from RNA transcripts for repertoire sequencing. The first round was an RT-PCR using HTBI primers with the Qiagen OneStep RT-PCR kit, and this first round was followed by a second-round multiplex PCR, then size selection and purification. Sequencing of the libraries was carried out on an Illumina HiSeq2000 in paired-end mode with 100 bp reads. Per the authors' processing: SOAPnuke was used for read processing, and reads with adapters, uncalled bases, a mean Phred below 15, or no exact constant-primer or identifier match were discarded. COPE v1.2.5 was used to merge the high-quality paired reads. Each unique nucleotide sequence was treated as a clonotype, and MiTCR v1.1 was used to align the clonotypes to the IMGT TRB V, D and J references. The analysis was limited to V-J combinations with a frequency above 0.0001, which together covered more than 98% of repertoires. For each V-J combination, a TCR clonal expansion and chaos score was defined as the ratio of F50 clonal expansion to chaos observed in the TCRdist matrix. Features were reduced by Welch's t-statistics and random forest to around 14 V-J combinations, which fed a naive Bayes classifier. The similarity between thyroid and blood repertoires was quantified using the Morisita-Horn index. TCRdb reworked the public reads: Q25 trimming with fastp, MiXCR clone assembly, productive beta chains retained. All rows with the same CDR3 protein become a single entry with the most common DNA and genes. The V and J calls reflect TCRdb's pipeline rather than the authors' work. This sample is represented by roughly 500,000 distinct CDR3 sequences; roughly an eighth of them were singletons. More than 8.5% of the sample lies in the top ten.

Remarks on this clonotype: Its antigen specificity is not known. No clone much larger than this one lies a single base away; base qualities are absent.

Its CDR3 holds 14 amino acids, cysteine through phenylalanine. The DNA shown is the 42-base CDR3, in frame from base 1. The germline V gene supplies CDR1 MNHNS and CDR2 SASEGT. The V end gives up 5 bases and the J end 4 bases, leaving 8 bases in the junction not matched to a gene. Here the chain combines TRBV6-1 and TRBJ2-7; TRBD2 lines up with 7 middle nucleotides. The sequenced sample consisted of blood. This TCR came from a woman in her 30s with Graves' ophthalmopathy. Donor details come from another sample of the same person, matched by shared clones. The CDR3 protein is CASSIGTNEYEQYF. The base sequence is TGTGCCAGCAGTATCGGGACTAACGAATACGAGCAGTACTTC.